Listed here are 32 T cell receptor beta chains from one sample, sequenced in a study of CD8 T cells in Susac syndrome. With random hexamers, reverse transcription was performed on roughly 0.5 to 1 ug of RNA. TCRdb re-derived calls from the immunoSEQ multiplex PCR reads in MiXCR, one entry per CDR3 protein. The profile shows approximately 260,000 distinct CDR3 sequences, 96% of them singletons. Sample: CD4+ T cells from PBMCs. All receptors derive from a human donor with Susac syndrome.

The chain uses TRBV9 and TRBJ1-1; D gene uncertain. The germline V gene encodes CDR1 SGDLS and CDR2 YYNGEE. This CDR3 is 16 amino acids long. V was pared by 3 bases and J by 5 bases, with 20 bases between. The CDR3 DNA follows: TGTGCCAGCAGCGCGACCCACGGACCCCTGCAGACTGAAGCTTTCTTT. It is translated as CASSATHGPLQTEAFF.

V is TRBV14 and J is TRBJ1-2; tentative D call: TRBD1 (6 bases). This CDR3 region has 13 residues. V dropped 4 bases and J dropped 8 bases, with 14 bases sitting between them. Germline loops: CDR1 SGHDN, CDR2 FVKESK. The CDR3 bases are TGTGCCAGCAGCCGGGGGGCGTCCAGAGGCTACACCTTC. Protein: CASSRGASRGYTF. Variable domain in full (rest from reference TRBV14 and TRBJ1-2): EAGVTQFPSHSVIEKGQTVTLRCDPISGHDNLYWYRRVMGKEIKFLLHFVKESKQDESGMPNNRFLAERTGGTYSTLKVQPAELEDSGVYFCASSRGASRGYTFGSGTRLTVV.

CDR3 coding DNA: TGCAGTGCTCGCGGACAGGGGCGGTACGAGCAGTACTTC. It encodes CSARGQGRYEQYF. The chain recombines TRBV20-1 with TRBJ2-7; 9 bases match TRBD1. The V gene end was trimmed by 5 bases and the J gene end by 4 bases; junction bases not matched to a gene: 6. CDR1 and CDR2 from the germline V gene are DFQATT and SNEGSKA (reference sequence). The CDR3 length is 13 residues.

The chain employs TRBV30 and TRBJ2-5; D remains ambiguous. Germline V lookup: CDR1 GTSNPN, CDR2 SVGIG (reference sequence). The V end was cut by 5 bases, the J end by 1 base, with 11 bases between. The CDR3 covers 13 residues. This chain's CDR3 is CAWAVRSQETQYF. The DNA for the CDR3 is TGTGCCTGGGCCGTGCGGTCCCAAGAGACCCAGTACTTC. Looking up the rest from reference TRBV30 and TRBJ2-5 gives the full variable domain: SQTIHQWPATLVQPVGSPLSLECTVEGTSNPNLYWYRQAAGRGLQLLFYSVGIGQISSEVPQNLSASRPQDRQFILSSKKLLLSDSGFYLCAWAVRSQETQYFGPGTRLLVL.

The chain links TRBV10-3 to TRBJ2-1; D is unresolved. V was clipped by 8 bases and J by 4 bases, with 12 bases between them. This CDR3 contains 13 residues. Germline lookup yields CDR1 ENHRY and CDR2 SYGVKD. The DNA for the CDR3 is TGTGCCATCTCTCTCGCCGCGTACAATGAGCAGTTCTTC. This translates into CAISLAAYNEQFF.

CDR3 region: CASRTRGTSQRTGELFF. CDR3 nucleotides: TGTGCCAGCAGAACTCGCGGGACTAGCCAACGCACCGGGGAGCTGTTTTTT. The chain couples TRBV7-2 to TRBJ2-2, with TRBD2 matching 9 bases. Germline V lookup: CDR1 SGHTA, CDR2 FQGNSA. This CDR3 region has 17 residues. J was trimmed by 4 bases and V by 6 bases; bases with no gene match: 12.

The J gene is TRBJ1-1, the V gene TRBV18; 9 bases are shared with TRBD1. V gave up 4 bases and J gave up 3 bases; unmatched junction bases: 12. This CDR3 has 17 residues. Looked up from germline, CDR1 is KGHSH and CDR2 is LQKENI. CDR3 sequence (DNA): TGTGCCAGCTCACTCCGGGGACAGGGAAGTTGGGACACTGAAGCTTTCTTT. Translating it yields CASSLRGQGSWDTEAFF.

The chain combines TRBV5-1 with TRBJ1-4; no clear D gene. This CDR3 spans 14 amino acids. Germline assignment: CDR1 SGHRS and CDR2 YFSETQ. Trimming left V 2 bases short and J 0 bases short, with 5 bases between. DNA for the CDR3: TGCGCCAGCAGCTTCCTAGCAACTAATGAAAAACTGTTTTTT. Protein: CASSFLATNEKLFF.

V and J are TRBV24-1 and TRBJ2-1; weak D call: TRBD1 (5 bases). Germline values: CDR1 KGHDR, CDR2 SFDVKD. The V gene lost 3 bases and the J gene lost 4 bases, with 12 bases spanning the gap. The CDR3 runs 15 residues. For the CDR3, the DNA is TGTGCCACCAGTGATAACAGACAGCCTTACAATGAGCAGTTCTTC. Encoded protein: CATSDNRQPYNEQFF.

J is TRBJ2-5 and V is TRBV29-1; D possibly uses TRBD1 or TRBD2 (6 bases each). CDR3 length: 13 amino acids. The V gene lost 6 bases and the J gene lost 5 bases, with 16 bases spanning the gap. Germline values: CDR1 SQVTM, CDR2 ANQGSEA. The chain's CDR3 is CSVGGPGGETQYF. CDR3 coding DNA: TGCAGCGTAGGGGGGCCGGGTGGGGAGACCCAGTACTTC.

The chain couples TRBV12-3 or TRBV12-4 to TRBJ2-6; D gene unclear. CDR3 length equals 15 residues. V was pared by 3 bases and J by 4 bases, with 10 bases between. CDR3 region: CASSFRQSGANVLTF. The CDR3 DNA sequence: TGTGCCAGCAGTTTTCGGCAGAGCGGGGCCAACGTCCTGACTTTC.

V is TRBV7-2 and J is TRBJ1-5, with 7 bases identical to TRBD1. This CDR3 comprises 14 residues. Trimming took 6 bases from V and 4 from J; bases not matched to a gene: 6. Germline V gene data show CDR1 as SGHTA and CDR2 as FQGNSA. DNA for the CDR3: TGTGCCAGCAGTCCAACAGGGGCGAATCAGCCCCAGCATTTT. Translated, it gives CASSPTGANQPQHF.

The chain couples TRBV7-3 to TRBJ2-7; D is unresolved. Germline CDR1 SGHTA, CDR2 FQGTGA. This CDR3 is built from 14 residues. V shed 2 bases and J shed 2 bases, with 10 bases lying between them. The CDR3 loop reads CASSLGDFAYEQYF. CDR3 nucleotide sequence: TGTGCCAGCAGCTTAGGTGACTTTGCCTACGAGCAGTACTTC. The variable domain in full, with the rest retrieved from reference TRBV7-3 and TRBJ2-7, is GAGVSQTPSNKVTEKGKYVELRCDPISGHTALYWYRQSLGQGPEFLIYFQGTGAADDSGLPNDRFFAVRPEGSVSTLKIQRTERGDSAVYLCASSLGDFAYEQYFGPGTRLTVT.

The chain recombines TRBV2 with TRBJ1-2; TRBD1 is a possible D gene (5 bases). CDR3 size: 13 residues. The V and J ends lost 5 bases and 4 bases respectively, with 11 bases between them. CDR1 SNHLY and CDR2 FYNNEI come from the germline V gene. This CDR3 reads CASSPQGTYGYTF. The CDR3 DNA reads as TGTGCCAGCAGTCCTCAGGGAACCTATGGCTACACCTTC. Full variable domain (rest looked up from reference TRBV2 and TRBJ1-2): EPEVTQTPSHQVTQMGQEVILRCVPISNHLYFYWYRQILGQKVEFLVSFYNNEISEKSEIFDDQFSVERPDGSNFTLKIRSTKLEDSAMYFCASSPQGTYGYTFGSGTRLTVV.

This chain's CDR3 is CASRNRADHYGYTF. The CDR3 nucleotides read TGTGCCAGCAGAAACCGAGCGGACCACTATGGCTACACCTTC. The chain joins TRBV28 to TRBJ1-2; no firm D call. The V gene lost 6 bases and the J gene lost 3 bases, with 14 bases spanning the gap. CDR3 length equals 14 residues. The germline gives CDR1 MDHEN, CDR2 SYDVKM.

This clonotype is a singleton in its sample. V and J are TRBV12-3 or TRBV12-4 and TRBJ2-5, with 11 bases that match TRBD2. After removal of 5 bases from V and 3 bases from J, the junction contained 8 bases not matched to a gene. CDR3 length equals 16 residues. Here the CDR3 DNA reads TGTGCCAGCAGTCCCCCGAATAGCGGGAGGGAAGAGACCCAGTACTTC. Translation gives CASSPPNSGREETQYF.

The chain uses TRBV7-8 and TRBJ2-7; no clear D. The length of the CDR3 is 13 residues. Trimming left V 5 bases short and J 2 bases short, with 10 bases between. Germline lookup yields CDR1 SGHVS and CDR2 FQNEAQ. The CDR3: CASSRQGPYEQYF. The CDR3 DNA is TGTGCCAGCAGCAGACAAGGTCCCTACGAGCAGTACTTC.

V and J are TRBV29-1 and TRBJ1-1, with D hard to call. V was cut by 3 bases and J by 0 bases, with 8 bases left in between. Germline CDR1 reads SQVTM; CDR2 reads ANQGSEA. This CDR3 spans 13 amino acids. In DNA, the CDR3 is TGCAGCGTTGACTTCCGAATGAACACTGAAGCTTTCTTT. It codes for CSVDFRMNTEAFF.

This chain joins TRBV6-1 and TRBJ2-6, with TRBD2 matching 13 bases. CDR3 length: 18 amino acids. Germline loops: CDR1 MNHNS, CDR2 SASEGT. V trimming: 5 bases; J trimming: 0 bases; junction bases outside the gene matches: 4. Here the CDR3 reads CASSHTSGRVSGANVLTF. The CDR3 nucleotides are TGTGCCAGCAGTCATACTAGCGGGAGGGTCTCTGGGGCCAACGTCCTGACTTTC.

The genes are TRBV5-6 and TRBJ2-5, with TRBD2 matching over 8 bases. This CDR3 is 17 amino acids long. With V trimmed by 2 bases and J by 5 bases, 14 bases remained unmatched. The V gene's germline CDR1 is SGHDT and CDR2 YYEEEE. DNA of the CDR3: TGTGCCAGCAGCTTCGAAAGCGGGAGTATCTCCTCGGAGACCCAGTACTTC. This codes for CASSFESGSISSETQYF.

This clonotype came up a few times. The rearrangement links TRBV13 to TRBJ2-3, with D uncertain. CDR3 length: 12 residues. With 2 bases removed from V and 4 bases from J, the gap between germline ends came to 4 bases. Germline lookup yields CDR1 PRHDT and CDR2 FYEKMQ (reference sequence). The CDR3 region has the DNA TGTGCCAGCAGCTTACGCGCAGATACGCAGTATTTT. Translating it yields CASSLRADTQYF.

The rearrangement links TRBV9 to TRBJ2-7; D gene ambiguous. Looked up from germline, CDR1 is SGDLS and CDR2 is YYNGEE. The CDR3 covers 13 residues. Trimming stripped 0 bases from V and 6 bases from J, with 10 bases between. The CDR3 loop reads CASSVAPETEQYF. Written as DNA, the CDR3 is TGTGCCAGCAGCGTAGCGCCGGAAACCGAGCAGTACTTC. The entire variable domain, with the rest obtained from reference TRBV9 and TRBJ2-7, is as follows: DSGVTQTPKHLITATGQRVTLRCSPRSGDLSVYWYQQSLDQGLQFLIQYYNGEERAKGNILERFSAQQFPDLHSELNLSSLELGDSALYFCASSVAPETEQYFGPGTRLTVT.

V gene TRBV15 combines with J gene TRBJ1-5; no firm D call. The ends were cut back, 5 bases at V and 3 bases at J, with 11 bases in the middle. The CDR3 extends over 14 amino acids. Germline assignment: CDR1 LNHNV and CDR2 YYDKDF (reference sequence). Written as DNA, the CDR3 is TGTGCCACCAGCTCGGACGGTCCCAATCAGCCCCAGCATTTT. This encodes CATSSDGPNQPQHF. The full variable domain, with the rest looked up from reference TRBV15 and TRBJ1-5, is DAMVIQNPRYQVTQFGKPVTLSCSQTLNHNVMYWYQQKSSQAPKLLFHYYDKDFNNEADTPDNFQSRRPNTSFCFLDIRSPGLGDTAMYLCATSSDGPNQPQHFGDGTRLSIL.

This sequence joins TRBV15 and TRBJ1-1; D not certain. Germline lookup yields CDR1 LNHNV and CDR2 YYDKDF (reference sequence). V was shortened by 1 base and J by 13 bases, with 16 bases between the two germline ends. The CDR3 loop spans 13 amino acids. The CDR3 nucleotides are TGTGCCACCAGCAGAGGGATCGACGTCCCACGTTTCTTT. Translation: CATSRGIDVPRFF.

This clonotype was seen a few times. The chain combines TRBV27 with TRBJ1-2; D not certain. V gave up 5 bases and J gave up 8 bases, with 15 bases separating them. CDR3 length: 13 residues. The germline V gene encodes CDR1 MNHEY and CDR2 SMNVEV (reference sequence). DNA of the CDR3: TGTGCCAGCAGTCCCCCGGGAGGTAGGGGCTACACCTTC. Translating gives CASSPPGGRGYTF.

CDR3 residues: CASSVAANPGANVLTF. The CDR3 bases are TGTGCCAGCAGCGTAGCCGCTAATCCCGGGGCCAACGTCCTGACTTTC. V usage is TRBV9 and J usage is TRBJ2-6; D remains ambiguous. V was cut by 0 bases and J by 4 bases, with 11 bases left in between. Germline V gene data show CDR1 as SGDLS and CDR2 as YYNGEE. CDR3 length: 16 residues.

A single count supports this clonotype. The chain links TRBV29-1 to TRBJ2-5; 8 nucleotides align to TRBD1. Germline values: CDR1 SQVTM, CDR2 ANQGSEA. V was clipped by 4 bases and J by 4 bases; unmatched bases: 5. This CDR3 is built from 13 residues. CDR3 in amino acids: CSVAVQGAETQYF. CDR3 coding DNA: TGCAGCGTTGCGGTCCAGGGGGCAGAGACCCAGTACTTC.

This chain uses TRBV29-1 with TRBJ1-1; perhaps TRBD1 as D (6 bases). V lost 3 bases, J lost 1 base, and 15 bases lay in between. The CDR3 is 15 amino acids. Germline CDR1 SQVTM, CDR2 ANQGSEA. The CDR3 loop reads CSVDDGGARNTEAFF. The CDR3, as DNA: TGCAGCGTTGACGATGGGGGGGCGCGGAACACTGAAGCTTTCTTT.

V and J are TRBV30 and TRBJ2-7; TRBD2 is a possible D gene (5 bases). There are 13 residues in the CDR3. Per the germline V gene, CDR1 is GTSNPN and CDR2 is SVGIG (reference sequence). Trimming pared 6 bases from V and 3 bases from J, leaving 15 bases between. CDR3 in DNA: TGTGCCTGTTCGGGGATAACCCGCTACGAGCAGTACTTC. Its protein product is CACSGITRYEQYF.

This clonotype came up once. The chain joins TRBV11-2 to TRBJ1-1; TRBD1 might be the D (5 bases). CDR1 and CDR2 (germline): SGHAT, FQNNGV. Trimming removed 1 base at V and 4 bases at J, with 16 bases between. The CDR3 has 16 residues. This CDR3 reads CASSLGDRTWGTEAFF. For the CDR3, the DNA is TGTGCCAGCAGCTTAGGGGACCGCACGTGGGGCACTGAAGCTTTCTTT.

This clonotype was found once. The chain couples TRBV14 to TRBJ2-7; possibly TRBD2 for D (6 bases). CDR3 size: 16 residues. The germline V and J ends were trimmed by 0 bases and 5 bases, with 17 bases remaining between them. Per germline, CDR1 SGHDN and CDR2 FVKESK. This CDR3 is CASSQDGQGGGHEQYF. CDR3 nucleotides: TGTGCCAGCAGCCAAGATGGCCAGGGAGGCGGACACGAGCAGTACTTC.

The V and J genes are TRBV7-9 and TRBJ1-1; D gene unclear. CDR1 SEHNR and CDR2 FQNEAQ come from the germline V gene (reference sequence). The length of the CDR3 is 12 residues. Trimming shortened V by 1 base and J by 11 bases, and 11 bases separated the two germline ends. CDR3 sequence (DNA): TGTGCCAGCAGCTTAGAAACCCGTCGGGCTTTCTTT. As protein: CASSLETRRAFF.